The rows below give T cell receptor beta chains drawn from one sample of a study of cytomegalovirus exposure and HLA in healthy donors. Clones were sequenced by immunoSEQ multiplex PCR, and TCRdb holds only the in-frame ones, with some missing. Found here are 50,000 to 65,000 clones, approximately 90% of them singletons; the top ten hold approximately 8.4%. Sample: PBMCs. The receptors here all came from a woman aged 18-29 years in good health and CMV-seropositive. CDR3s include the opening cysteine and the closing phenylalanine or tryptophan. Fields, in order: clone size, D gene, V gene, J gene, CDR3 DNA, CDR3 protein. The D gene is left open where the match is weak. Size is stated for part of the rows, as once, few or many counts, or as a class when the clone is expanded.

>few|TRBD1|TRBV2|TRBJ1-2
TGTGCCAGCATTTGGACAGGGGGTGGCTACACCTTC
CASIWTGGGYTF
>NA|NA|TRBV28|TRBJ1-1
TGTGCCAGCAGTTCAGGGTTACTAAGGACTGAAGCTTTCTTT
CASSSGLLRTEAFF
>NA|NA|TRBV6-5|TRBJ1-5
TGTGCCAGCAGTTACTCGGTGGGGGCCAATCAGCCCCAGCATTTT
CASSYSVGANQPQHF
>NA|TRBD2|TRBV19|TRBJ2-2
TGTGCCAGTACCTCTCTGGGACTAGCGAACACCGGGGAGCTGTTTTTT
CASTSLGLANTGELFF
>NA|NA|TRBV9|TRBJ2-7
TGTGCCAGCAGCGTAGGTCAGGGAATCTACGAGCAGTACTTC
CASSVGQGIYEQYF
>NA|NA|TRBV5-6|TRBJ1-4
TGTGCCAGCAGCTTGTGGGAGGGGCTTGAGGAAAAACTGTTTTTT
CASSLWEGLEEKLFF
>NA|NA|TRBV29-1|TRBJ1-2
TGCAGCGTGTCCGGGGTTTTGGTCTATGGCTACACCTTC
CSVSGVLVYGYTF
>many|TRBD1|TRBV13|TRBJ1-2
TGTGCCAGCAGCCGAGGACAGGGGGCTCTAGATGGCTACACCTTC
CASSRGQGALDGYTF
>few|TRBD1|TRBV5-1|TRBJ2-7
TGCGCCAGCAGCGTTGACAGGGCCTACGAGCAGTACTTC
CASSVDRAYEQYF
>medium-sized|TRBD1|TRBV7-2|TRBJ1-2
TGTGCCAGCAGCTTCACCGGGACAGGGGAGTTACGGGGCTACACCTTC
CASSFTGTGELRGYTF
>NA|NA|TRBV28|TRBJ2-3
TGTGCCAGCAGTCCAGGACAGCACACAGATACGCAGTATTTT
CASSPGQHTDTQYF
>NA|TRBD1|TRBV6-1|TRBJ2-7
TGTGCCAGCAGAGACAGGGGTCCCTACGAGCAGTACTTC
CASRDRGPYEQYF
>once|NA|TRBV6-6|TRBJ1-1
TGTGCCAGCCGATGGACAGACAACACTGAAGCTTTCTTT
CASRWTDNTEAFF